This T cell receptor beta chain was sequenced during a study of T cells in Graves' hyperthyroidism and ophthalmopathy. Study-level findings and limits: The blood repertoire included most of the expanded thyroid clonotypes above 0.001. The model forecast ophthalmopathy, anticipating it by a median approximately 6 months before onset.

Authors of the study amplified TCR beta CDR3 regions from RNA transcripts. The HTBI primer set drove a first-round RT-PCR of the TCR CDR3. One entry per CDR3 protein results from TCRdb running MiXCR on the multiplex PCR reads. The data contain over 350,000 distinct CDR3 sequences, about a fifth of them singletons. It was 8 to 10 ml of fresh peripheral blood that supplied the PBMCs. Germline CDR1 DFQATT, CDR2 SNEGSKA (reference sequence). The junction had 7 bases not matched to a gene; V was cut back by 0 bases and J by 6 bases. CDR3 size: 16 residues. This clonotype has at least ten counts. Its target is unknown.

The rearrangement links TRBV20-1 to TRBJ2-1; 11 bases fit TRBD2. The clonotype was recovered from a man aged 18 to 30 with Graves' ophthalmopathy. What was sequenced was blood. CDR3: CSARDQLAGVGNEQFF. CDR3 in DNA: TGCAGTGCTAGAGATCAACTAGCGGGGGTGGGCAATGAGCAGTTCTTC.